One and the same sample provided the 24 T cell receptor beta chains below, sequenced in a study of blood T cell repertoires in COVID-19. Method: immunoSEQ multiplex PCR; TCRdb's copy keeps in-frame clones and lacks some. The sample shows about 83,000 clones, over 60% of them seen only once. Sequencing used peripheral blood. The source of these receptors is a woman older than 75 with active or convalescent COVID-19.

The chain is built from TRBV5-1 and TRBJ2-7; TRBD2 matches 14 bases. This CDR3 has 19 amino acids. V lost 2 bases to trimming and J lost 2 bases; unmatched junction nucleotides: 12. Germline V gives CDR1 SGHRS, CDR2 YFSETQ. The CDR3 protein is CASSFTGTSGGTPPYEQYF. CDR3 nucleotides: TGCGCCAGCAGCTTCACCGGGACTAGCGGGGGTACCCCCCCCTACGAGCAGTACTTC.

The CDR3 protein is CASSLVSSWASSGNTIYF. CDR3 bases: TGTGCCAGCAGCTTAGTATCTTCCTGGGCGAGCTCTGGAAACACCATATATTTT. The chain uses TRBV7-2 and TRBJ1-3; D unclear. Germline V gene lookup returns CDR1 SGHTA and CDR2 FQGNSA. The CDR3 has 18 amino acids. V was trimmed by 1 base and J by 0 bases, leaving 16 bases between them.

In this sample, this clone turned up a few times. This chain uses TRBV12-3 or TRBV12-4 with TRBJ1-1, with D maybe TRBD1 (5 bases). The V end was cut by 2 bases, the J end by 5 bases, with 9 bases between. The CDR3 is 13 amino acids. This CDR3 is CASSLQGRTEAFF. CDR3 DNA sequence: TGTGCCAGCAGTTTACAGGGAAGGACTGAAGCTTTCTTT.

This chain connects TRBV9 to TRBJ2-3; 11 nucleotides align to TRBD2. Per germline, CDR1 SGDLS and CDR2 YYNGEE. The J segment lost 3 bases and the V segment lost 3 bases, leaving 6 bases of the junction unmatched. The CDR3 is made up of 16 amino acids. CDR3 DNA: TGTGCCAGCAGCGATAGCGGGGGGGAGGGGACAGATACGCAGTATTTT. Translating gives CASSDSGGEGTDTQYF. Together with reference TRBV9 and TRBJ2-3, the CDR3 gives the full variable domain: DSGVTQTPKHLITATGQRVTLRCSPRSGDLSVYWYQQSLDQGLQFLIQYYNGEERAKGNILERFSAQQFPDLHSELNLSSLELGDSALYFCASSDSGGEGTDTQYFGPGTRLTVL.

The gene calls are TRBV6-5 and TRBJ2-7, with TRBD2 matching over 7 bases. The CDR3 is 12 amino acids. Unmatched junction bases numbered 7, after V lost 7 bases and J lost 7 bases. Germline V gene lookup returns CDR1 MNHEY and CDR2 SVGAGI. CDR3 DNA: TGTGCCAGCACCACAGGCGGGGGAGAGCAGTACTTC. This translates into CASTTGGGEQYF.

The V call is TRBV2, the J call TRBJ1-2, with TRBD1 matching 9 bases. This CDR3 region has 14 residues. The V segment lost 2 bases and the J segment 6 bases; nucleotides outside the gene matches: 4. Germline-derived CDR1 and CDR2 are SNHLY and FYNNEI. The DNA for the CDR3 is TGTGCCAGCAGTGAATACAGGGGGCGGGATGGCTACACCTTC. This encodes CASSEYRGRDGYTF.

The rearrangement links TRBV3-1 (or the pseudogene TRBV3-2) to TRBJ1-1; D might be TRBD1 (5 bases). The V gene's germline CDR1 is LGHDT and CDR2 YNNKEL (reference sequence). The CDR3 is 14 residues long. V was shortened by 7 bases and J by 0 bases, with 12 bases between the two germline ends. The CDR3 sequence: CASTRKGLNTEAFF. For the CDR3, the DNA is TGTGCCAGCACGCGCAAGGGGTTGAACACTGAAGCTTTCTTT.

This chain links TRBV6-6 with TRBJ1-2; 8 bases are shared with TRBD1. CDR3 length: 14 residues. The V gene end was trimmed by 2 bases and the J gene end by 6 bases; junction bases not matched to a gene: 5. Per germline, CDR1 MNHNY and CDR2 SVGAGI (reference sequence). CDR3 protein: CASSYERTGNGYTF. The CDR3, as DNA: TGTGCCAGCAGTTACGAGAGGACAGGGAATGGCTACACCTTC.

The CDR3 loop is CAIGLGGPAEAFF. The CDR3 bases are TGTGCCATCGGATTGGGGGGACCGGCTGAAGCTTTCTTT. The chain employs TRBV10-3 and TRBJ1-1; tentative D call: TRBD1 (5 bases). This CDR3 comprises 13 residues. CDR1 is ENHRY and CDR2 is SYGVKD in the germline V gene. V was clipped by 8 bases and J by 6 bases, with 16 bases between them.

The chain is built from TRBV18 and TRBJ2-5; no reliable D call. Trimming shortened V by 2 bases and J by 2 bases, and 12 bases separated the two germline ends. The CDR3 is made up of 15 amino acids. Germline CDR1 and CDR2: KGHSH and LQKENI. The CDR3 loop reads CASSPLSGDQETQYF. CDR3 sequence (DNA): TGTGCCAGCTCACCATTGTCAGGCGATCAAGAGACCCAGTACTTC.

The chain links TRBV14 to TRBJ1-5; D uncertain. V was clipped by 6 bases and J by 5 bases, with 11 bases between them. This CDR3 is built from 13 residues. Germline V lookup: CDR1 SGHDN, CDR2 FVKESK. CDR3 nucleotides: TGTGCCAGCAGTAGAGGAAATGATCAGCCCCAGCATTTT. This translates into CASSRGNDQPQHF.

This clone appeared a few times. The chain joins TRBV27 to TRBJ2-4; 9 bases are a match to TRBD2. J gave up 1 base and V 4 bases, and 2 bases lay outside the gene matches. CDR3 size: 15 residues. Germline V lookup: CDR1 MNHEY, CDR2 SMNVEV (reference sequence). The CDR3 loop reads CASSSSGGAKNIQYF. CDR3 bases: TGTGCCAGCAGTTCGAGCGGGGGGGCCAAAAACATTCAGTACTTC.

This CDR3 is CASRDKNYGYTF. In DNA, the CDR3 is TGCGCCAGCAGGGACAAAAACTATGGCTACACCTTC. V and J are TRBV4-1 and TRBJ1-2; possible D gene TRBD1, 5 bases. The CDR3 consists of 12 residues. Per germline, CDR1 MGHRA and CDR2 YSYEKL. The ends were cut back, 6 bases at V and 2 bases at J, with 7 bases in the middle.

J is TRBJ1-1 and V is TRBV5-1; 8 bases are a match to TRBD1. V gave up 4 bases and J gave up 3 bases; unmatched junction bases: 2. This CDR3 comprises 13 residues. The germline V gene has CDR1 SGHRS and CDR2 YFSETQ. The CDR3 is CASSETGDTEAFF. CDR3 bases: TGCGCCAGCAGCGAGACAGGGGACACTGAAGCTTTCTTT.

This chain links TRBV6-5 with TRBJ1-1, with 10 nucleotides matching TRBD1. Trimming removed 8 bases from V and 5 bases from J; junction bases left unmatched: 8. The CDR3 contains 14 residues. Germline lookup yields CDR1 MNHEY and CDR2 SVGAGI. CDR3 amino acids: CASSDRGYWTEAFF. CDR3 nucleotides: TGTGCCAGCTCGGACAGGGGGTATTGGACTGAAGCTTTCTTT.

This clone occurred a few times. V and J are TRBV10-3 and TRBJ2-6; D remains ambiguous. The V and J ends lost 8 bases and 0 bases respectively, with 8 bases between them. The CDR3 runs 14 residues. CDR1 ENHRY and CDR2 SYGVKD come from the germline V gene. The CDR3 nucleotides read TGTGCCATCCCTGCGTTCTCTGGGGCCAACGTCCTGACTTTC. It specifies CAIPAFSGANVLTF.

This sequence joins TRBV7-8 and TRBJ1-1; D ambiguous. CDR3 length: 14 residues. The V end was cut by 2 bases, the J end by 4 bases, with 11 bases between. Germline CDR1 reads SGHVS; CDR2 reads FQNEAQ. CDR3 DNA sequence: TGTGCCAGCAGCTTAACCAGGTCGATCACTGAAGCTTTCTTT. Residues: CASSLTRSITEAFF.

In regard to this clone: An end of the junction does not agree with germline; a read error may underlie this. The chain joins TRBV20-1 to TRBJ1-3; D ambiguous. The germline gives CDR1 DFQATT, CDR2 SNEGSKA (reference sequence). The CDR3 consists of 8 residues. The CDR3 DNA sequence: TGCAGTGAGTGCGGCCTCCCGTTT. Amino acids: CSECGLPF.

The chain employs TRBV6-5 and TRBJ1-2; D gene ambiguous. This CDR3 region has 14 residues. V was pared by 7 bases and J by 7 bases, with 19 bases between. Germline lookup yields CDR1 MNHEY and CDR2 SVGAGI. The CDR3 bases are TGTGCCAGCATTCCCTCGTGGGGTCGGGGTGGCTACACCTTC. It translates to CASIPSWGRGGYTF.

The chain uses TRBV28 and TRBJ2-7; no definite D call. The CDR3 contains 10 residues. The germline CDR1 and CDR2 sequences are MDHEN and SYDVKM. Trimming stripped 4 bases from V and 5 bases from J, with 3 bases between. The CDR3 protein is CASSSDEQYF. CDR3 DNA sequence: TGTGCCAGCAGTTCCGACGAGCAGTACTTC.

This clone was detected a few times. The chain is built from TRBV5-5 and TRBJ2-6; 8 nucleotides agree with TRBD1. The length of the CDR3 is 18 residues. Germline CDR1 and CDR2: SGHKS and YYEKEE (reference sequence). V gave up 4 bases and J gave up 0 bases; unmatched junction bases: 9. Here the CDR3 DNA reads TGTGCCAGCAGCCAAAATTTGGACAGGGTCTCTGGGGCCAACGTCCTGACTTTC. Amino acid sequence: CASSQNLDRVSGANVLTF.

The chain carries TRBV7-2 and TRBJ1-1, with TRBD1 as a possible D gene (6 bases). The CDR3 covers 15 residues. Germline V gives CDR1 SGHTA, CDR2 FQGNSA. Trimming stripped 2 bases from V and 4 bases from J, with 14 bases between. The CDR3 sequence: CASSLTRAGVTEAFF. The CDR3, as DNA: TGTGCCAGCAGCTTAACCCGTGCAGGGGTCACTGAAGCTTTCTTT. Variable domain in full (rest from reference TRBV7-2 and TRBJ1-1): GAGVSQSPSNKVTEKGKDVELRCDPISGHTALYWYRQSLGQGLEFLIYFQGNSAPDKSGLPSDRFSAERTGGSVSTLTIQRTQQEDSAVYLCASSLTRAGVTEAFFGQGTRLTVV.

The rearrangement joins TRBV6-1 to TRBJ2-7; 8 bases align to TRBD1. The trim removed 3 bases at V and 6 bases at J, leaving 4 bases unmatched. In germline, CDR1 is MNHNS, CDR2 SASEGT. The CDR3 contains 13 residues. The CDR3 nucleotides are TGTGCCAGCAGTGACAGGGGGCTGGGCGAGCAGTACTTC. It specifies CASSDRGLGEQYF.

This clone was seen a handful of times. The chain has TRBV11-2 and TRBJ1-2; 8 nucleotides line up with TRBD1. This CDR3 contains 14 residues. Germline assignment: CDR1 SGHAT and CDR2 FQNNGV. The J segment lost 3 bases and the V segment lost 6 bases, leaving 6 bases of the junction unmatched. The DNA of the CDR3 is TGTGCCAGCAGTCGACAGGGGAAAGACTATGGCTACACCTTC. This encodes CASSRQGKDYGYTF.